The source of this TCR beta chain is a study of Graves' ophthalmopathy and Graves' hyperthyroidism (dated by TCRdb to the late 2010s). Concerning the study at large: Peripheral blood samples were taken at the time of initial diagnosis, before any treatment was given. To tell Graves' ophthalmopathy apart from Graves' hyperthyroidism, and to predict which patients would progress to ophthalmopathy, the study relied on TCR beta repertoire signatures. In total, 135 blood samples were TCR-sequenced: approximately 42 ophthalmopathy, some 75 hyperthyroidism and around 17 hyperthyroidism-to-ophthalmopathy patients. To explore V-J signatures distinguishing ophthalmopathy from hyperthyroidism, a discovery set of about a hundred patients (43 ophthalmopathy, around 55 stable hyperthyroidism) was enrolled. An independent validation cohort comprised 18 hyperthyroidism patients and 17 patients who later progressed from hyperthyroidism to ophthalmopathy. In roughly 6 hyperthyroidism patients, T-cell repertoires of thyroid tissue and blood were compared. After sampling, hyperthyroidism patients received methimazole starting at 30 mg daily, and ophthalmopathy patients received high-dose intravenous methylprednisolone.

Patients with ophthalmopathy had moderately to severely active disease, with a Clinical Activity Score of 3 or more, a NOSPECS grade of 4 or more, and a disease duration of less than 3 months. Patients were excluded if they had other autoimmune diseases, uncontrolled infections, pregnancy or lactation. Clinical symptoms, serum thyroxine, TRAb, thyroid ultrasound and orbital computed tomography formed the basis of the diagnosis. PBMCs were isolated from approximately 10 ml of fresh peripheral blood by Ficoll-Paque density gradient centrifugation. Total RNA was extracted with Trizol reagent and quality-checked on an Agilent 2100 Bioanalyzer. The CDR3 holds 14 amino acids from the cysteine to the phenylalanine. CDR3 DNA only is kept here, 42 bases in frame from base 1. V lost 0 bases and J lost 2 bases; the stretch between them is 8 bases long. The germline V gene (reference sequence) sets CDR1 to DFQATT and CDR2 to SNEGSKA.

TCR beta CDR3 regions were amplified from RNA transcripts for repertoire sequencing. A first-round RT-PCR used HTBI primers with the Qiagen OneStep RT-PCR kit, followed by a second-round multiplex PCR, size selection and purification. The libraries underwent paired-end sequencing with 100 bp reads on an Illumina HiSeq2000. The study's processing was this. SOAPnuke was used to process the reads, throwing out any read that had adapters, had uncalled bases, had a mean Phred below 15, or lacked an exact constant-primer or identifier match. COPE v1.2.5 was used to merge high-quality paired reads. Each unique nucleotide sequence was treated as a clonotype, and MiTCR v1.1 was used to align the clonotypes to the IMGT TRB V, D and J references. The analysis was limited to V-J combinations with a frequency above 0.0001, which together covered 99.2% of the repertoires. A TCR clonal expansion and chaos score per V-J combination was defined as the ratio of F50 clonal expansion to chaos observed in the TCRdist matrix. Welch's t-statistics and random forest were used to narrow the features down to 10 to 15 V-J combinations, which were then fed into a naive Bayes classifier. Thyroid-blood repertoire similarity was quantified with the Morisita-Horn index. The public sequencing data were trimmed at Q25 with fastp and processed into clonotypes with MiXCR by TCRdb, which kept only in-frame beta chains. When rows share a CDR3 protein, they turn into one entry using the most common DNA and genes. The authors' filters were not applied to this entry. A total of almost 750,000 distinct CDR3 sequences appear in this sample, 40% of them only once. In total, the top ten clones hold 40% to 45% of the sample.

Findings and caveats that apply to the study as a whole: In validation, the model predicted ophthalmopathy progression with roughly 68% sensitivity and roughly 72% specificity; some twelve predicted patients were CT-confirmed with GO in a median of around 6 months. In cross-validation, the 13-signature model distinguished ophthalmopathy from stable hyperthyroidism with approximately 88% sensitivity and approximately 81% specificity, and in the test set the corresponding values were approximately 80% and 75%. No statistical method was used to predetermine the sample size, and group allocation was not hidden from the investigators. Most expanded thyroid clonotypes with frequency above 0.001 were also detected in blood, suggesting blood repertoires may reflect the thyroid immune response.

This clonotype was counted ten times or more. Its antigen is currently not known. Base-call qualities are not available, and no considerably larger clone is one nucleotide away. In this chain, TRBV20-1 is recombined with TRBJ1-3; 5 matching bases give a weak D call of TRBD1. The origin of this receptor is an adult man with Graves' ophthalmopathy. What was sequenced was peripheral blood. The base sequence is TGCAGTGCTAGAGACGACAGACCTGGAAACACCATATATTTT. This sequence encodes CSARDDRPGNTIYF.